Listed here is a single T cell receptor (beta chain). The source of the sample is a study of technical replicates of blood from a handful of donors. V was pared by 4 bases and J by 6 bases, with 20 bases between. The V gene's germline CDR1 is SGDLS and CDR2 YYNGEE. The CDR3 loop spans 15 amino acids. Only in-frame clones appear in the TCRdb table, and some are missing; sequencing was by immunoSEQ multiplex PCR. The repertoire holds about 75,000 clones, with roughly nine tenths as singletons. This clonotype was sampled from a human donor in good health. Some clones in this sample may be carry-over from other donors' samples. The chain employs TRBV9 and TRBJ2-7, with D hard to call. The sample taken for sequencing was PBMCs. CDR3 sequence reads: CASSPSPAVMLEQYF. DNA of the CDR3: TGTGCCAGCAGCCCCTCACCGGCGGTAATGCTCGAGCAGTACTTC.